This T cell receptor beta chain was sequenced for a study of OX40 agonist ivuxolimab in advanced cancers. Study at large: The patients got ivuxolimab, which is an agonistic anti-OX40 (CD134) antibody.

Produced via immunoSEQ multiplex PCR; TCRdb's table is partial and in-frame only. This table has roughly 19,000 clones, about 80% appearing once. The CDR3 runs to 15 residues. Germline V gene lookup returns CDR1 MNHEY and CDR2 SMNVEV (reference sequence). V lost 10 bases and J 2 bases, leaving 18 bases between the germline ends. This clonotype was obtained from an adult with an advanced solid tumor such as melanoma, head and neck, liver or kidney cancer. The sequencing here drew on CD4+ or CD8+ T cells sorted from blood, taken in a trial of the OX40 agonist ivuxolimab. The chain uses TRBV27 and TRBJ1-5; a weak D match, TRBD1 (6 bases). The CDR3, as DNA: TGTGCCACCGCCAGGGGCGGAAGGGGCAATCAGCCCCAGCATTTT. Translated, it gives CATARGGRGNQPQHF.